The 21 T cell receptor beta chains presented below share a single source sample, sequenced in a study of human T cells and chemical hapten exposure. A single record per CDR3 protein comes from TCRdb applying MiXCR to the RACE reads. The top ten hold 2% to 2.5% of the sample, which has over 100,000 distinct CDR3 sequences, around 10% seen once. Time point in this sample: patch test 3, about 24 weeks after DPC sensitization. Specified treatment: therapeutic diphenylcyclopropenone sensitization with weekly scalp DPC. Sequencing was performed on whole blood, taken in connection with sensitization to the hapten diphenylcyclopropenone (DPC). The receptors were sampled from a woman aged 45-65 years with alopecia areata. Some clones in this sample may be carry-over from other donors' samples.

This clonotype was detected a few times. As DNA, the CDR3 is TGCAGCGTTGTTCTGGGAACAGCCTCCACAGATACGCAGTATTTT. Residues: CSVVLGTASTDTQYF. This chain joins TRBV29-1 and TRBJ2-3; D gene ambiguous. Germline assignment: CDR1 SQVTM and CDR2 ANQGSEA. Trimming took off 4 bases at V and 2 bases at J, with 16 bases between the two ends. The CDR3 length is 15 residues.

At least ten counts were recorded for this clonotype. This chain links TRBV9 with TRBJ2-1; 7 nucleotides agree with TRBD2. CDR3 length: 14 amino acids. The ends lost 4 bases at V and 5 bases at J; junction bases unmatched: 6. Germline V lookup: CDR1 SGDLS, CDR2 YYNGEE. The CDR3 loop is CASSPSGDHNEQFF. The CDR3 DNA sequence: TGTGCCAGCAGCCCCAGCGGGGACCACAATGAGCAGTTCTTC.

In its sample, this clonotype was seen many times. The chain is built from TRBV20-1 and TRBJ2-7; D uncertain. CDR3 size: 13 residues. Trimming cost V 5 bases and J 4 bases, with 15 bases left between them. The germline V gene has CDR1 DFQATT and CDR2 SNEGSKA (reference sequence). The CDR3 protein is CSAWANEPYEQYF. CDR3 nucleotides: TGCAGTGCTTGGGCGAACGAACCTTACGAGCAGTACTTC.

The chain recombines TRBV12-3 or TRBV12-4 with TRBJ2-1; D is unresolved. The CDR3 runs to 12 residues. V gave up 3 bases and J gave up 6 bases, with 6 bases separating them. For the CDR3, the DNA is TGTGCCAGCAGTTTGCCTAGCAATGAGCAGTTCTTC. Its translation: CASSLPSNEQFF.

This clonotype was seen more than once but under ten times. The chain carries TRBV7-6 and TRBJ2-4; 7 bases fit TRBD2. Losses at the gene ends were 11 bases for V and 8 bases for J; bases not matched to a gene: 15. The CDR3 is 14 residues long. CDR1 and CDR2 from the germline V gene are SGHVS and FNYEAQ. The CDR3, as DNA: TGTGCCTCCCGCCCCTTGGGGGGGGTTGACATTCAGTACTTC. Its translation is CASRPLGGVDIQYF.

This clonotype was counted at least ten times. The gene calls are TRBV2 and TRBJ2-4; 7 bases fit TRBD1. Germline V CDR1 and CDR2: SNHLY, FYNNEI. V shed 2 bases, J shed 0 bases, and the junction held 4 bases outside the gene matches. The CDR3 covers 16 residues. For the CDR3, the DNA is TGTGCCAGCAGTGAACCGGGACAGATAGCCAAAAACATTCAGTACTTC. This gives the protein CASSEPGQIAKNIQYF.

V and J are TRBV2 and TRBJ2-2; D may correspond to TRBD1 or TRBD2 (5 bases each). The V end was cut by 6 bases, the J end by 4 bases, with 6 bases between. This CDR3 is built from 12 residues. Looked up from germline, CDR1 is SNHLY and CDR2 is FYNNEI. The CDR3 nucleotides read TGTGCCAGCAGGAGGGGCACCGGGGAGCTGTTTTTT. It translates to CASRRGTGELFF.

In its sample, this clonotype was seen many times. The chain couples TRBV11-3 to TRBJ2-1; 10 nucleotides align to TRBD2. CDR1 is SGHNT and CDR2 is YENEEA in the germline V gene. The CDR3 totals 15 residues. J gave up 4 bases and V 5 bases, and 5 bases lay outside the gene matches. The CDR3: CASSQTSGAYNEQFF. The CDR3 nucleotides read TGTGCCAGCAGCCAAACTAGCGGGGCTTACAATGAGCAGTTCTTC.

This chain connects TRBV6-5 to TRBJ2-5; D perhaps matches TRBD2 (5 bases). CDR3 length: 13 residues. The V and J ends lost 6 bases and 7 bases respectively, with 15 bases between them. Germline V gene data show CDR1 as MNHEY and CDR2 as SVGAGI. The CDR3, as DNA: TGTGCCAGCAGACTCATCGGGGATCGGACCCAGTACTTC. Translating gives CASRLIGDRTQYF.

The CDR3 DNA reads as TGCAGTGCTAGAGATTCAAGGGACCCCTATGGCTACACCTTC. Amino acids: CSARDSRDPYGYTF. The chain combines TRBV20-1 with TRBJ1-2; a possible D gene is TRBD1 (5 bases). V shed 0 bases and J shed 4 bases, with 12 bases lying between them. The CDR3 sequence is 14 residues long. Looked up from germline, CDR1 is DFQATT and CDR2 is SNEGSKA (reference sequence).

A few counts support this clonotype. The CDR3 is CAITRTGGALRDGYTF. The CDR3 nucleotides are TGTGCCATCACCCGGACAGGGGGTGCCTTGCGTGATGGCTACACCTTC. The chain combines TRBV10-3 with TRBJ1-2, with 10 nucleotides matching TRBD1. After removal of 7 bases from V and 6 bases from J, the junction contained 14 bases not matched to a gene. CDR1 ENHRY and CDR2 SYGVKD come from the germline V gene. This CDR3 contains 16 residues.

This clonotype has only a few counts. The CDR3 loop reads CASSPPGGLQNEQFF. DNA for the CDR3: TGTGCCAGCAGTCCGCCGGGCGGCTTGCAGAATGAGCAGTTCTTC. The chain links TRBV12-3 or TRBV12-4 to TRBJ2-1, with D unresolved. The CDR3 consists of 15 residues. The ends were cut back, 5 bases at V and 7 bases at J, with 18 bases in the middle.

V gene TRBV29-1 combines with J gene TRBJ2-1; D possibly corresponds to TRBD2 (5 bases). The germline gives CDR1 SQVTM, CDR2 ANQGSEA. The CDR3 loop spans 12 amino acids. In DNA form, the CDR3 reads TGCTCCGAGGGCCCCTCCTACAATGAGCAGTTCTTC. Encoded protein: CSEGPSYNEQFF.

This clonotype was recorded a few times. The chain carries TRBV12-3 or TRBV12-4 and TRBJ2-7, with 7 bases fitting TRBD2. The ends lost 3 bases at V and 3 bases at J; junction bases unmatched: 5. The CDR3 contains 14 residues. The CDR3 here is CASSFMAGDYEQYF. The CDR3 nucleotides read TGTGCCAGCAGTTTCATGGCGGGGGACTACGAGCAGTACTTC.

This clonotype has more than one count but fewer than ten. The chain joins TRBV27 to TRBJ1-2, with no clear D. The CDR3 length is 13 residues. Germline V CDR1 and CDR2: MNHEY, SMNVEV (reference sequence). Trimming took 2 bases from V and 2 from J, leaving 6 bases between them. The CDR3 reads CASSLGWNYGYTF. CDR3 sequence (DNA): TGTGCCAGCAGTTTAGGCTGGAACTATGGCTACACCTTC.

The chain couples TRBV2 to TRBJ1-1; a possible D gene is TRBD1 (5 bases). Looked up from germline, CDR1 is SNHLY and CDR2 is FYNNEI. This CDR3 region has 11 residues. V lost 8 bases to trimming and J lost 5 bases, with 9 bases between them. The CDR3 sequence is CASRGGTEAFF. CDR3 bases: TGTGCCAGCCGGGGGGGGACTGAAGCTTTCTTT.

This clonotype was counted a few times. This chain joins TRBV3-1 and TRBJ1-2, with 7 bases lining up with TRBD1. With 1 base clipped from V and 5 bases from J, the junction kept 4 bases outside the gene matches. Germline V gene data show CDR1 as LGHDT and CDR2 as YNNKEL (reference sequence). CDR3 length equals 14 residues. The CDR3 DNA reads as TGTGCCAGCAGCCAAGCGGGACAGAGTTATGGCTACACCTTC. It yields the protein CASSQAGQSYGYTF. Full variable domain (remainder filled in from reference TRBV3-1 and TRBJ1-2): DTAVSQTPKYLVTQMGNDKSIKCEQNLGHDTMYWYKQDSKKFLKIMFSYNNKELIINETVPNRFSPKSPDKAHLNLHINSLELGDSAVYFCASSQAGQSYGYTFGSGTRLTVV.

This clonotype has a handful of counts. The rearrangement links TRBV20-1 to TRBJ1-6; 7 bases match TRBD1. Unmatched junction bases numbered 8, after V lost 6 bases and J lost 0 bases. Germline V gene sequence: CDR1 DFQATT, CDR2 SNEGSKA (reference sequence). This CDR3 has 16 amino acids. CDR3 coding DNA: TGCAGTGCCCTGAAGGGGGCTAGCTCCTATAATTCACCCCTCCACTTT. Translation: CSALKGASSYNSPLHF.

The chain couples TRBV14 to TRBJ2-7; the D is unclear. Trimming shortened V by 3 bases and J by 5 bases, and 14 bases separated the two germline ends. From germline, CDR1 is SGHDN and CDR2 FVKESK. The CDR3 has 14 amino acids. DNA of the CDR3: TGTGCCAGCAGCCAGGCCACAGATCCCGACGAGCAGTACTTC. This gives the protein CASSQATDPDEQYF.

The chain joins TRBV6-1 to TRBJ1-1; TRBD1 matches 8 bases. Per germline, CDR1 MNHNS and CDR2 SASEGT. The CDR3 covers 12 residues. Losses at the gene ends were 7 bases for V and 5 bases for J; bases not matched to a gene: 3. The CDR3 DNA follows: TGTGCCAGCATTAGGACAGGGACTGAAGCTTTCTTT. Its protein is CASIRTGTEAFF.

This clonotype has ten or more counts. DNA for the CDR3: TGTGCCAGCAGCCTGGCCCCGTCCCAAGAGACCCAGTACTTC. Encoded protein: CASSLAPSQETQYF. The rearrangement links TRBV7-6 to TRBJ2-5; D gene uncertain. CDR1 is SGHVS and CDR2 is FNYEAQ in the germline V gene. CDR3 length equals 14 residues. V was cut by 5 bases and J by 1 base, with 11 bases left in between.